This TCR beta chain stems from a study of identical twins (dated by TCRdb to 2015 to 2016). General notes on the study: To test whether fetal clonotypes persist, the study used deep sequencing on TCR alpha and beta repertoires from monozygotic twins, unrelated adults of various ages, and cord blood. To rule out contamination, the twin experiments were replicated at different times with different library preparation protocols. The research as a whole found: Abundant cord blood beta clonotypes had fewer insertions, young adult naive repertoires showed a similar but weaker trend, and memory repertoires showed no such trend. Because the same donors could not be followed over many years, the conclusions depended on cross-sectional statistical analysis. Out-of-frame TCR alpha sequences shared between twins showed an excess of low generation-probability sequences compared with coincidental sharing between unrelated individuals. Zero-insertion analyses could be partly confounded by invariant T cells such as MAIT and iNKT, although diverse VJ usage argued against such confounding for most clonotypes. Recombination models systematically underestimated out-of-frame TCR alpha sharing in monozygotic twins but agreed with sharing between unrelated individuals. A weaker excess of twin sharing was found in beta out-of-frame sequences because the signal-to-noise ratio was lowered by fewer shared sequences.

All donors were healthy Caucasians. The twin cohort comprised three pairs of female monozygotic twins, all aged roughly 18 to 30 years. CD4+ and CD8+ T cell populations were isolated with positive isolation kits from Invitrogen. Worth noting for this clonotype: No antigen is known for it. Base qualities are missing; no much larger clone stands one base away.

Including cysteine and phenylalanine, the CDR3 has 14 amino acids. Left in the record is the CDR3 DNA by itself, 42 bases read in frame from the first base. The germline V gene gives CDR1 as SGHAT and CDR2 as FQNNGV. Trimming removed 5 bases from V and 0 bases from J, leaving 9 bases between the germline ends. The method behind the library was 5' RACE. TCRdb shows the sequencer as Illumina HiSeq 2000. A universal primer binding site was added through template switching, and the final cDNA carried a unique molecular identifier so that TCR cDNA molecules could be counted accurately. Specific primers in the conserved constant-segment region were used to synthesize first-strand cDNA for the TCR alpha and beta chains. Each cDNA library was double barcoded, with a SMART-Mk sample barcode plus Illumina barcodes, to control for contamination. TruSeq adapter sequences and Illumina sample barcodes were added in two successive PCR steps. Sequencing of the TCR alpha and beta cDNA libraries was done on the Illumina HiSeq platform using custom primers. The source study handled its data this way. MiGEC was used to process raw reads and extract unique molecular identifiers, and MiXCR was used to find CDR3 positions. For each individual, recombination models were inferred using an EM algorithm with the repgenHMM and IGoR tools. The tcR package in R was used for shared clonotype analysis, with sharing normalized by the product of cloneset sizes. To study raw recombination free of thymic and clonal selection effects, out-of-frame nonproductive sequences were analyzed. TCRdb reprocessed the public reads (quality trimming at Q25 with fastp, clone calling with MiXCR) and kept in-frame beta chains. Entries that share a CDR3 protein sequence are merged under the most common genes and DNA. In this record, the V and J calls reflect TCRdb's handling and not the investigators' own analysis. The sample profile shows roughly 480,000 distinct CDR3 sequences; approximately 24% of them were found once. The ten largest make up 2.9% of the sample.

The same data also contributed to another study, on T cells expressing NK-cell markers. As the second publication notes: Three sorted T-cell subsets (CD3+CD56+NKG2C+, CD3+CD56+NKG2C- and CD3+CD56-NKG2C+) from under 10 donors had their TCR beta-chain repertoires profiled. Seven of the eight sequenced donors were HCMV-seropositive and one was HCMV-seronegative. In several experiments an anti-gammadeltaTCR antibody was added to restrict sorting to alphabetaTCR-expressing T cells. For over five donors, the dominant CD3+CD56+NKG2C+ clonotypes were among the top 10 CD8+ clonotypes and accounted for roughly 1.0-7.5% of CD8+ T cells. Those dominant clonotypes were again the most abundant among CD3+CD56-NKG2C+ cells in several donors, at about 25-65%. Whether the expanded NKG2C-expressing T cell clones were specific for HCMV antigens remained unclear. All eight donors whose samples were sequenced were randomly selected healthy volunteers, three of them men and five women. HCMV serostatus was determined by detecting HCMV-specific IgG in serum with a commercial ELISA kit. Reads were demultiplexed and grouped by UMI with MIGEC, and clonotypes were assembled and quantified with MiTCR. To remove erroneous sequences, TCR cDNA sequences were retained only when supported by two or more reads. The tcR package was used for downstream repertoire analysis, and clonotypes were matched between fractions using CDR3 nucleotide sequence together with V segment. Antigen specificity was annotated against VDJdb with VDJmatch, allowing one amino acid substitution in CDR3.

Recombination linked TRBV11-2 to TRBJ2-3, with the D gene uncertain. The sequenced sample consisted of CD4+ T cells sorted from blood. The source of this sequence is a woman between 18 and 29 years old in good health. The DNA sequence is TGTGCCAGCAGCCCGACAAGAAGCACAGATACGCAGTATTTT. The resulting protein is CASSPTRSTDTQYF.